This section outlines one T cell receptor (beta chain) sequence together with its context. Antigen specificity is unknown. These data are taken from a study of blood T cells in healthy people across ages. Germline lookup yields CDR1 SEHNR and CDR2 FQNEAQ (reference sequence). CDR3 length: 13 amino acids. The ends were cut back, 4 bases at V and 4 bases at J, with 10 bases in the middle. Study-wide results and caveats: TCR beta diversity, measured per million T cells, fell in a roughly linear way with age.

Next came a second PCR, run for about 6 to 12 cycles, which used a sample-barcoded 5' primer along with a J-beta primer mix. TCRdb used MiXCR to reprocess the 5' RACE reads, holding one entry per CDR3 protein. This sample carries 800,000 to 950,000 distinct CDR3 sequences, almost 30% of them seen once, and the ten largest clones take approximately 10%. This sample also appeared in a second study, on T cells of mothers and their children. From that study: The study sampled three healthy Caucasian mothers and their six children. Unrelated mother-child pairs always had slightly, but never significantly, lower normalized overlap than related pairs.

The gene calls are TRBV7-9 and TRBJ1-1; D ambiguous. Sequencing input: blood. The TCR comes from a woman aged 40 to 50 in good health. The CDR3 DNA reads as TGTGCCAGCAGCTCCCAGGCGAGCACTGAAGCTTTCTTT. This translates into CASSSQASTEAFF. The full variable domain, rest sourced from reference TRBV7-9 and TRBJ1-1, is DTGVSQNPRHKITKRGQNVTFRCDPISEHNRLYWYRQTLGQGPEFLTYFQNEAQLEKSRLLSDRFSAERPKGSFSTLEIQRTEQGDSAMYLCASSSQASTEAFFGQGTRLTVV.